Below are 2 T cell receptor beta chains sequenced from a single sample in a study of shared T cell receptors in the human thymus. The table came from immunoSEQ multiplex PCR; TCRdb's copy has only in-frame clones and leaves some out. In the table there are 600,000 to 900,000 clones, 70% to 90% of which are singletons. The same specimen was also included in a second study, on human thymus T cells.

The sequenced material came from thymocytes. The receptor set was obtained from a girl in the first two years of life with a congenital heart defect.

The chain uses TRBV7-6 and TRBJ1-1, with TRBD1 matching 7 bases. Trimming removed 1 base from V and 0 bases from J; junction bases left unmatched: 8. Germline V gene sequence: CDR1 SGHVS, CDR2 FNYEAQ. This CDR3 contains 17 residues. The CDR3 bases are TGTGCCAGCAGCTTAGAAGGACAGGAGGAACTGAACACTGAAGCTTTCTTT. Protein sequence: CASSLEGQEELNTEAFF.

The rearrangement joins TRBV7-8 to TRBJ2-1; D remains ambiguous. Trimming left V 3 bases short and J 0 bases short, with 15 bases between. Germline V gives CDR1 SGHVS, CDR2 FQNEAQ. The CDR3 is 17 residues long. CDR3 bases: TGTGCCAGCAGCTTCCCCGAGGATGGAGTCTCCTACAATGAGCAGTTCTTC. Encoded protein: CASSFPEDGVSYNEQFF.